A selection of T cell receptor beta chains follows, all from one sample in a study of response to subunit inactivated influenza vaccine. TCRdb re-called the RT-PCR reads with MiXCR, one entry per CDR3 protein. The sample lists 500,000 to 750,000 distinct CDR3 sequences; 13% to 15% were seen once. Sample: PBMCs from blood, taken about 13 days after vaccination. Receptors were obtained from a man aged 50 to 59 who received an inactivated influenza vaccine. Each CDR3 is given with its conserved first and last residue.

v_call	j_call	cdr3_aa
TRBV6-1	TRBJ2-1	CASSESPDYNEQFF
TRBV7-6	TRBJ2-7	CASSPRVAGLYEQYF
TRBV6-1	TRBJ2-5	CASSQTSGGHQETQYF
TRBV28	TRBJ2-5	CASSFHRAGGETQYF
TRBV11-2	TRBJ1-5	CASSLGAGMSNQPQHF
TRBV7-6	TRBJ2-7	CASSLEGFGGREYF
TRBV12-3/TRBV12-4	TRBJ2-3	CASSRTSRDTQYF
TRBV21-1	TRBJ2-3	CASSSREGHDTQYF
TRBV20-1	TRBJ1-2	CSASSGGDGYGYTF
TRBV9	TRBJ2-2	CASSVTSNTGELFF
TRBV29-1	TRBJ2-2	CSVETRSHTGELFF
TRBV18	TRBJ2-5	CASSPVRQETQYF
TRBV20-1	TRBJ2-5	CSAFSWGLPETQYF
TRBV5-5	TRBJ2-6	CASSLAAVSGANVLTF
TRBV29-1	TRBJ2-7	CSVEDMAGGLSYEQYF
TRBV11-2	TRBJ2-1	CASSLDSSGYNEQFF
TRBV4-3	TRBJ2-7	CASSQDTGGPREQYF
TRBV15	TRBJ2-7	CATSRGGTAGEQYF
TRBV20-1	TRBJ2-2	CSARATGGRTGELFF
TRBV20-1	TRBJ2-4	CSARTTSGSRGIQYF
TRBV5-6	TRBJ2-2	CASSLRGTPTTGELFF
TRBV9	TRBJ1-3	CASSAVGGGNTIYF
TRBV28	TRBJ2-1	CASSSAPGQKYNEQFF
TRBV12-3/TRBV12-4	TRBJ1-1	CASNQGPGEAFF
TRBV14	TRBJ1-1	CASSQGRYGGNTEAFF
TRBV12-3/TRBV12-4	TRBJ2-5	CASRTSGEETQYF
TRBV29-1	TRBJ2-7	CSAGVQTYEQYF
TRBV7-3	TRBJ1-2	CASSSRLQGNGYTF
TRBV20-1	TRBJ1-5	CSARETGGSNQPQHF
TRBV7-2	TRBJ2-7	CASSLTGGTEQYF
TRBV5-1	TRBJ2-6	CASSWGDRPAGANVLTF
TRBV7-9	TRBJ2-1	CASSPGGLYNEQFF
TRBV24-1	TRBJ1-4	CATNEKLFF
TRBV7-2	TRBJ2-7	CASKSGSSYEQYF
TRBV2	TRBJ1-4	CASSLLSQGFNEKLFF
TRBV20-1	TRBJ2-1	CSARDLDTGAQFF
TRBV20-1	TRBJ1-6	CSARAGTGGNNSPLHF
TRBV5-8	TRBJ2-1	CASTLKAQYNEQFF
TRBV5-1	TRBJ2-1	CASSLNAGSYNEQFF
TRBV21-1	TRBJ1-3	CASKGGTDLLPAVAGNTIYF
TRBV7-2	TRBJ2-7	CASSLVPGQEHYEQYF
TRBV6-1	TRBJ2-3	CASSPTRSIPDTQYF
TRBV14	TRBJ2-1	CASSQGTSGRTREQFF
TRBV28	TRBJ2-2	CASSFWANTGELFF
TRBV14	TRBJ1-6	CASSQRPYNSPLHF
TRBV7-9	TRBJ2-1	CATLAVHQEGSYNEQFF
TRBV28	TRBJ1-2	CASRSVRGQGYTF
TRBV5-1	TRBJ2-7	CASKDVGTYEQYF
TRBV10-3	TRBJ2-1	CAISEASVEQFF
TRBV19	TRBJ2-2	CASSIWEGSTGELFF
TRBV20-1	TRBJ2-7	CSARRLAGVPEQYF
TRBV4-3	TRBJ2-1	CASSQLGRGGGNEQFF